The 24 T cell receptor beta chains in this list originate from one sample, sequenced in a study of CD8+ T cells in alopecia areata. cDNA serving as the sequencing template came from extracted, reverse transcribed RNA. Produced via immunoSEQ multiplex PCR; TCRdb's table is partial and in-frame only. The data hold 120,000 to 150,000 clones, with about 89% observed a single time. Source: CD8+ T cells sorted from blood, taken at week 0. The receptors were sampled from a human donor with alopecia areata.

The chain has TRBV5-8 and TRBJ2-1; D might be TRBD1 (6 bases). The CDR3 has 15 amino acids. V was pared by 4 bases and J by 3 bases, with 14 bases between. CDR1 SGHTS and CDR2 YDEGEE come from the germline V gene. This chain's CDR3 is CASSEGQTDYNEQFF. DNA of the CDR3: TGTGCCAGCAGCGAAGGACAGACCGACTACAATGAGCAGTTCTTC.

A remark on this clone: In the same sample, other DNA sequences code for this CDR3. V gene TRBV5-6 combines with J gene TRBJ2-7; maybe TRBD2 (5 bases). The germline V gene encodes CDR1 SGHDT and CDR2 YYEEEE. The V gene lost 0 bases and the J gene lost 4 bases, with 5 bases spanning the gap. This CDR3 comprises 12 residues. As DNA, the CDR3 is TGTGCCAGCAGCTTGGGGACTTACGAGCAGTACTTC. This translates into CASSLGTYEQYF.

CDR3 nucleotides: TGCAGCGTTGTGGCTCCTGAAGCTTTCTTT. Encoded protein: CSVVAPEAFF. This chain links TRBV29-1 with TRBJ1-1; D is unresolved. The V and J ends lost 4 bases and 6 bases respectively, with 6 bases between them. The CDR3 sequence is 10 residues long. Germline V lookup: CDR1 SQVTM, CDR2 ANQGSEA.

This rearrangement joins TRBV30 to TRBJ2-7; D is ambiguous. V was trimmed by 0 bases and J by 0 bases, leaving 9 bases between them. The CDR3 runs 14 residues. Germline V gives CDR1 GTSNPN, CDR2 SVGIG (reference sequence). The CDR3 loop is CAWSVDGYSYEQYF. DNA of the CDR3: TGTGCCTGGAGTGTAGACGGCTACTCCTACGAGCAGTACTTC. Complete variable domain (other parts from reference TRBV30 and TRBJ2-7): SQTIHQWPATLVQPVGSPLSLECTVEGTSNPNLYWYRQAAGRGLQLLFYSVGIGQISSEVPQNLSASRPQDRQFILSSKKLLLSDSGFYLCAWSVDGYSYEQYFGPGTRLTVT.

This clone was seen only once. J is TRBJ1-2 and V is TRBV7-9; D is unclear. Germline CDR1 and CDR2: SEHNR and FQNEAQ (reference sequence). V dropped 5 bases and J dropped 4 bases, with 14 bases sitting between them. CDR3 length: 14 amino acids. The CDR3 sequence is CASSGHRIGYGYTF. In DNA form, the CDR3 reads TGTGCCAGCAGCGGCCACCGTATCGGCTATGGCTACACCTTC.

The chain couples TRBV27 to TRBJ2-1; 10 bases are a match to TRBD2. The V and J ends lost 5 bases and 9 bases, in that order; junction bases with no gene match: 7. CDR3 size: 14 residues. Germline V gives CDR1 MNHEY, CDR2 SMNVEV (reference sequence). The CDR3 coding sequence is TGTGCCAGCAGTGGGGTAGCGGGAGGAGTTGAGCAGTTCTTC. This sequence encodes CASSGVAGGVEQFF.

The chain combines TRBV29-1 with TRBJ2-3, with a possible D match to TRBD1 (6 bases). Germline V gene data show CDR1 as SQVTM and CDR2 as ANQGSEA. V gave up 2 bases and J gave up 6 bases, with 30 bases separating them. The CDR3 sequence is 19 residues long. The CDR3 sequence: CSVEWGQKTPTLSLDTQYF. The CDR3 nucleotides read TGCAGCGTTGAATGGGGACAAAAAACCCCAACCCTGAGTTTGGATACGCAGTATTTT.

The chain carries TRBV29-1 and TRBJ2-2; 7 nucleotides line up with TRBD1. V trimming: 6 bases; J trimming: 6 bases; junction bases outside the gene matches: 13. The CDR3 is 15 amino acids. Germline lookup yields CDR1 SQVTM and CDR2 ANQGSEA. This CDR3 is CSVTHFPRGSGELFF. In nucleotides, the CDR3 is TGCAGCGTAACACATTTCCCCAGGGGGTCCGGGGAGCTGTTTTTT.

The chain links TRBV4-1 to TRBJ2-7; 9 nucleotides line up with TRBD1. The CDR3 sequence is 17 residues long. Trimming cost V 4 bases and J 3 bases; bases outside gene matches: 13. Germline-derived CDR1 and CDR2 are MGHRA and YSYEKL. The CDR3 nucleotides read TGCGCCAGCAGCCCTGATGGACGGGACAGGGAATTCTACGAGCAGTACTTC. This encodes CASSPDGRDREFYEQYF.

This clone was seen a handful of times. The identical CDR3 is also encoded by other nucleotide sequences in the sample. V and J are TRBV27 and TRBJ2-1; possible D gene TRBD1, 6 bases. CDR1 MNHEY and CDR2 SMNVEV come from the germline V gene (reference sequence). V lost 5 bases, J lost 6 bases, and 8 bases lay in between. The CDR3 is 12 amino acids. CDR3 protein: CASSRGSNEQFF. In DNA form, the CDR3 reads TGTGCCAGCAGTAGGGGGAGCAATGAGCAGTTCTTC.

The rearrangement joins TRBV29-1 to TRBJ2-3; 8 nucleotides line up with TRBD2. Germline CDR1 reads SQVTM; CDR2 reads ANQGSEA. This CDR3 contains 14 residues. Unmatched junction bases numbered 6, after V lost 4 bases and J lost 3 bases. In DNA, the CDR3 is TGCAGCGTTGGAAGCGGGAGTAAAACAGATACGCAGTATTTT. Its protein product is CSVGSGSKTDTQYF.

The chain uses TRBV19 and TRBJ2-2; no reliable D call. The length of the CDR3 is 14 residues. Trimming shortened V by 4 bases and J by 3 bases, and 9 bases separated the two germline ends. The germline V gene has CDR1 LNHDA and CDR2 SQIVND (reference sequence). CDR3 loop: CASSSSGYTGELFF. CDR3 sequence (DNA): TGTGCCAGTAGTAGTTCAGGCTACACCGGGGAGCTGTTTTTT.

The chain is built from TRBV19 and TRBJ2-3; TRBD1 aligns across 8 bases. The germline V gene encodes CDR1 LNHDA and CDR2 SQIVND (reference sequence). This CDR3 is 13 amino acids long. V shed 10 bases and J 4 bases; nucleotides not matched to a gene: 7. Here the CDR3 reads CATRTGNSDTQYF. The DNA of the CDR3 is TGTGCCACCAGGACAGGGAACTCAGATACGCAGTATTTT. Using reference TRBV19 and TRBJ2-3 for the parts outside the CDR3, the full variable domain is DGGITQSPKYLFRKEGQNVTLSCEQNLNHDAMYWYRQDPGQGLRLIYYSQIVNDFQKGDIAEGYSVSREKKESFPLTVTSAQKNPTAFYLCATRTGNSDTQYFGPGTRLTVL.

The sample holds a few counts of this clone. The V call is TRBV30, the J call TRBJ2-5; D unclear. There are 15 residues in the CDR3. V dropped 2 bases and J dropped 1 base, with 14 bases sitting between them. Germline CDR1 reads GTSNPN; CDR2 reads SVGIG (reference sequence). CDR3 in DNA: TGTGCCTGGAGTTCGGGCGCAGTGGTCCAAGAGACCCAGTACTTC. Translating it yields CAWSSGAVVQETQYF.

This clone has just a few counts. The rearrangement uses TRBV9 and TRBJ2-2, with D perhaps TRBD1 (5 bases). Germline CDR1 and CDR2: SGDLS and YYNGEE. V shed 0 bases and J shed 4 bases, with 13 bases lying between them. This CDR3 comprises 16 residues. This chain's CDR3 is CASSVEVQVGTGELFF. The CDR3 DNA follows: TGTGCCAGCAGCGTAGAGGTACAGGTCGGCACCGGGGAGCTGTTTTTT.

Notes on this clone: One end of the junction is discordant with germline, which a read error may explain. J is TRBJ2-5 and V is TRBV7-6, with D possibly TRBD2 on 5 matching bases. This CDR3 is 11 amino acids long. The germline V gene encodes CDR1 SGHVS and CDR2 FNYEAQ. Here the CDR3 DNA reads TGTGCCAGCAGCTTAAAATGGGAGATGGACTTC. Translation gives CASSLKWEMDF.

The rearrangement links TRBV7-2 to TRBJ2-2; the D is unclear. From germline, CDR1 is SGHTA and CDR2 FQGNSA. This CDR3 contains 12 residues. Trimming removed 0 bases from V and 6 bases from J, with 2 bases in between. This chain's CDR3 is CASSLAPGELFF. CDR3 in DNA: TGTGCCAGCAGCTTAGCGCCCGGGGAGCTGTTTTTT.

This clone was seen a few times. The chain combines TRBV5-6 with TRBJ2-7; D gene uncertain. Germline lookup yields CDR1 SGHDT and CDR2 YYEEEE. The CDR3 has 12 amino acids. V gave up 0 bases and J gave up 5 bases, with 6 bases separating them. CDR3 DNA sequence: TGTGCCAGCAGCTTGGGGGTCCACGAGCAGTACTTC. Its translation: CASSLGVHEQYF.

J is TRBJ1-1 and V is TRBV19; D is unresolved. The V and J ends lost 3 bases and 0 bases respectively, with 8 bases between them. This CDR3 is built from 14 residues. Germline CDR1 is LNHDA and CDR2 is SQIVND (reference sequence). CDR3 in amino acids: CASSIGFMNTEAFF. The CDR3 DNA follows: TGTGCCAGTAGTATCGGATTCATGAACACTGAAGCTTTCTTT.

This clone was detected once. The chain recombines TRBV7-7 with TRBJ1-1; maybe TRBD1 (6 bases). Per the germline V gene, CDR1 is SSHAT and CDR2 is FNYEAQ (reference sequence). The CDR3 covers 13 residues. V lost 1 base, J lost 6 bases, and 9 bases lay in between. The CDR3: CASSLEAGAEAFF. CDR3 DNA: TGTGCCAGCAGCTTAGAAGCAGGGGCTGAAGCTTTCTTT.

The V gene is TRBV4-1, the J gene TRBJ2-1; D gene uncertain. Looked up from germline, CDR1 is MGHRA and CDR2 is YSYEKL. The CDR3 runs 14 residues. Trimming removed 0 bases at V and 7 bases at J, with 10 bases between. Written as DNA, the CDR3 is TGCGCCAGCAGCCAAGATTTTTCGTTGAATGAGCAGTTCTTC. Translation gives CASSQDFSLNEQFF.

The chain couples TRBV4-1 to TRBJ2-5, with D perhaps TRBD1 or TRBD2 (5 bases each). The DNA matches TRBJ2-7 better at its end, which makes the J call doubtful. Germline lookup yields CDR1 MGHRA and CDR2 YSYEKL. This CDR3 comprises 16 residues. The CDR3: CASSQRAVGEAYEQYF. As DNA, the CDR3 is TGCGCCAGCAGCCAGCGGGCGGTGGGGGAAGCCTACGAGCAGTACTTC.

This chain connects TRBV28 to TRBJ2-2; 11 bases match TRBD2. Germline V gene sequence: CDR1 MDHEN, CDR2 SYDVKM. CDR3 length: 15 residues. Trimming at V came to 7 bases and at J to 9 bases, leaving 10 bases not matched to a gene. The CDR3 protein is CASTPTSGNARELFF. The CDR3 nucleotides are TGTGCCAGCACCCCGACTAGCGGGAATGCCAGGGAGCTGTTTTTT.

The rearrangement joins TRBV11-1 to TRBJ2-1, with 12 bases identical to TRBD2. The CDR3 runs 16 residues. The V segment lost 5 bases and the J segment 7 bases; nucleotides outside the gene matches: 9. Germline assignment: CDR1 SGHAT and CDR2 FQDESV (reference sequence). The CDR3 nucleotides are TGTGCCAGCAGCGGCCGGACTAGCGGGATTACAAATGAGCAGTTCTTC. Its translation is CASSGRTSGITNEQFF.